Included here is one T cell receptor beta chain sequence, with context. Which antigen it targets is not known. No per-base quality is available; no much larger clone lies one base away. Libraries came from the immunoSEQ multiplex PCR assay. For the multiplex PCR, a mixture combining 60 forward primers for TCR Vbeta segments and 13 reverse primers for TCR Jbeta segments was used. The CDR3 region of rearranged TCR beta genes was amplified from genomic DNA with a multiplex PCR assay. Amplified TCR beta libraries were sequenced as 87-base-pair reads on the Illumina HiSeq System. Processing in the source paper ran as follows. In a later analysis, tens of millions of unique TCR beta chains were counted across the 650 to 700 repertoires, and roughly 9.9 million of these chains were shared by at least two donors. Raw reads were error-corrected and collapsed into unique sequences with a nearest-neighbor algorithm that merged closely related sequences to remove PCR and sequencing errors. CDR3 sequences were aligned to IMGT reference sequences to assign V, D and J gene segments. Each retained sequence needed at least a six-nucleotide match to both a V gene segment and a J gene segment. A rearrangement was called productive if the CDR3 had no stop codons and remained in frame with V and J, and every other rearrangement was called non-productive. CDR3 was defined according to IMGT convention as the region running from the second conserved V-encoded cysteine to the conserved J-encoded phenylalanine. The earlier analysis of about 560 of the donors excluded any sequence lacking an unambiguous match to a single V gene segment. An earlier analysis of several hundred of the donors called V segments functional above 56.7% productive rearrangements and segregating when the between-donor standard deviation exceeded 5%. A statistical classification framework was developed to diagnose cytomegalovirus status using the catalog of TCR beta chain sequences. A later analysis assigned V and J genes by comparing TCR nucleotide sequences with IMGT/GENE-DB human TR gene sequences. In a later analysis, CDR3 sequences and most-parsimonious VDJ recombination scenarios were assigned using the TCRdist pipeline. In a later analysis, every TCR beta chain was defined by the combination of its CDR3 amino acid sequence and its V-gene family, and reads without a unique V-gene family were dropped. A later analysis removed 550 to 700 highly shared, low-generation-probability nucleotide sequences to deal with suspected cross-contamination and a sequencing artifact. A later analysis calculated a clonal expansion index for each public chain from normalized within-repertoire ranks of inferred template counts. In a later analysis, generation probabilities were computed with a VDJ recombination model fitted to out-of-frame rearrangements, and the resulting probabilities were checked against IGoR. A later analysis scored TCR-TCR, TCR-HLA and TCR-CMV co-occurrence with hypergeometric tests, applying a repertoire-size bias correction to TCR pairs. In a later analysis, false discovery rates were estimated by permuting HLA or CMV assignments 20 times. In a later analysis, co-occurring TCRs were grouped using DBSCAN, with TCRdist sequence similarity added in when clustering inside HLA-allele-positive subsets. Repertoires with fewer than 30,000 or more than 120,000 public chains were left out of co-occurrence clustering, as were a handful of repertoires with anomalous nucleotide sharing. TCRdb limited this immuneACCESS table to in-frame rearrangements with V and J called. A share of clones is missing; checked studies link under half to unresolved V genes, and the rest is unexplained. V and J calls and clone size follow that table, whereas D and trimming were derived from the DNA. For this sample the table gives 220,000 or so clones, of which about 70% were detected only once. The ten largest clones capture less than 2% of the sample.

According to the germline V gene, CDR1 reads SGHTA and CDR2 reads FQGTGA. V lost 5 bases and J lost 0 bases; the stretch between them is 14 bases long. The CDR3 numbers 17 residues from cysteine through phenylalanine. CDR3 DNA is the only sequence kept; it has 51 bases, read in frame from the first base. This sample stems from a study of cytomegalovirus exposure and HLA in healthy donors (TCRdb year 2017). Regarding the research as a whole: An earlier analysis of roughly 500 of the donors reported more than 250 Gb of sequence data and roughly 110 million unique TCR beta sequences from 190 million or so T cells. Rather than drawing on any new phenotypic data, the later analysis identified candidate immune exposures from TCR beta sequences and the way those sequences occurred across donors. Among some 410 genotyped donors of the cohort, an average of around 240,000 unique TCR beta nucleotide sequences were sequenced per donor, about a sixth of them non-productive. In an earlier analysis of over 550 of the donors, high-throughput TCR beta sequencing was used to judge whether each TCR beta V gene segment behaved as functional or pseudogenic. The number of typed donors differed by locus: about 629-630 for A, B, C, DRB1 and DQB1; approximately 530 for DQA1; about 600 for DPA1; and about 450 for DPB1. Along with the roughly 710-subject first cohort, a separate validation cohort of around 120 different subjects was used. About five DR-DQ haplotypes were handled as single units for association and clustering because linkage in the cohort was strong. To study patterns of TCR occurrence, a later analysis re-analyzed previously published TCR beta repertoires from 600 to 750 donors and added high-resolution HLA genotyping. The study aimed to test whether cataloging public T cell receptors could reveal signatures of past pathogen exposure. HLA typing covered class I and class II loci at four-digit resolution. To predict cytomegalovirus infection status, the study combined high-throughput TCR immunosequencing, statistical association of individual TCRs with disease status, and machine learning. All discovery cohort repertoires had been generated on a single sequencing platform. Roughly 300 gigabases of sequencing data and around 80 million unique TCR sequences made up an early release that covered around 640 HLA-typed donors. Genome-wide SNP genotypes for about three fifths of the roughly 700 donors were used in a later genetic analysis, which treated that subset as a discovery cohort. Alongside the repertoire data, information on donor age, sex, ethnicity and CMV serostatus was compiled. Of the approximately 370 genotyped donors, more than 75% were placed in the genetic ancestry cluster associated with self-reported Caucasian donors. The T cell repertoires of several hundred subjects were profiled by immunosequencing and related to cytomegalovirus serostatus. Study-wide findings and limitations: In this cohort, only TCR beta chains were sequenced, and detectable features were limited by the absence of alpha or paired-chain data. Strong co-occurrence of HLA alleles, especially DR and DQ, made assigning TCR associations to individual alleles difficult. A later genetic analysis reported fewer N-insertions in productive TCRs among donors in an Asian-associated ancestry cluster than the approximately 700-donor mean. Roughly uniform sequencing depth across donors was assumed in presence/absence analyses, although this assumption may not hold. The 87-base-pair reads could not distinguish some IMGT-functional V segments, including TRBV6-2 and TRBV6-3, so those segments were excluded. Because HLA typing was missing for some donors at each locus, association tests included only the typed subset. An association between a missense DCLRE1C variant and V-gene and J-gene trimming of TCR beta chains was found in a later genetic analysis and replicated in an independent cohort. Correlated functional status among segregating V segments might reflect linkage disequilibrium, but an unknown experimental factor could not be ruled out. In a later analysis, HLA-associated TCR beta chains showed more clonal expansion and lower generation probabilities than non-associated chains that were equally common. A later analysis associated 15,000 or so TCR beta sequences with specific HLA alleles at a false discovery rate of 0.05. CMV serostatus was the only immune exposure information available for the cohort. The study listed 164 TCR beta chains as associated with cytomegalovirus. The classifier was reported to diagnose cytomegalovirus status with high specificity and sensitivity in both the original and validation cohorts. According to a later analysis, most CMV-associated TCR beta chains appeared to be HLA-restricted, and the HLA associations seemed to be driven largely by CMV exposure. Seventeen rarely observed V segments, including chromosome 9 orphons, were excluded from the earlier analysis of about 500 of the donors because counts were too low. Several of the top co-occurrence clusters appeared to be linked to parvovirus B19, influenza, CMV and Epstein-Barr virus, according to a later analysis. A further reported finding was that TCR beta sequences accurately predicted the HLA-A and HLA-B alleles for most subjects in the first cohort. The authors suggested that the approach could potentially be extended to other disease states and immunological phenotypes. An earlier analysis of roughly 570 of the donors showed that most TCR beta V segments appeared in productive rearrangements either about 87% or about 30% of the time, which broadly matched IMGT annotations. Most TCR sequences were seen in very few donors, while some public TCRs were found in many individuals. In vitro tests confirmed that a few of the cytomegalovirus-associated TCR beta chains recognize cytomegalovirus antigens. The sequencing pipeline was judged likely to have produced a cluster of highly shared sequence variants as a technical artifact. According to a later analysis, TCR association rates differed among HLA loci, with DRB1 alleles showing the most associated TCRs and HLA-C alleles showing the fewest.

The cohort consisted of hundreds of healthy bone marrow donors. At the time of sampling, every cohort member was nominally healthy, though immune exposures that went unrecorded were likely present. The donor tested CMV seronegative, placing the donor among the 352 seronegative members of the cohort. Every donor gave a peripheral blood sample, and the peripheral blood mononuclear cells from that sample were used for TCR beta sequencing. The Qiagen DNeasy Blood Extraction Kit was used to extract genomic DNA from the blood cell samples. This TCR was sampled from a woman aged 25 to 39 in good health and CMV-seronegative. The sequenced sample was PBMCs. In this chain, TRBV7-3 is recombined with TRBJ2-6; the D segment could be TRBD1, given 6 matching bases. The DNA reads TGTGCCAGCAGCGCACAGGGTCAGAGCTCTGGGGCCAACGTCCTGACTTTC. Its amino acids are CASSAQGQSSGANVLTF.